The subject of this entry is one T cell receptor (beta chain). Antigen specificity is unknown. Sequenced by immunoSEQ multiplex PCR; TCRdb stores in-frame clones only, minus some. The profile shows nearly 25,000 clones, roughly 80% of them singletons. This sample is part of a study of a mutant IDH1 vaccine in newly diagnosed glioma. The wider study: There were 62.5% males and about 38% females among treated patients, whose mean age was about 38 years. The study held visit V12 at week 35 and visit V13 at week 47. General study results and limits: Top-clonotype changes in peripheral T cells seemed unrelated to pseudoprogression.

Indicated time point: week 47, end of study. The content of each vaccine dose was 300 ug of mutant IDH1 20-mer peptide, and topical imiquimod accompanied it. Donor tumors were new WHO grade 3 or 4 IDH1-mutant, ATRX-lost astrocytomas. Trimming left V 1 base short and J 4 bases short, with 8 bases between. CDR3 length equals 13 residues. Per germline, CDR1 GTSNPN and CDR2 SVGIG (reference sequence). V and J are TRBV30 and TRBJ2-1; D not certain. Sequences were derived from PBMCs, sampled from a glioma patient whose treatment included an IDH1 peptide vaccine. This clonotype was sampled from a man aged 40-55 years with glioma. Some clones in this sample may be carry-over from other donors' samples. The CDR3 sequence: CAWSGGPYNEQFF. DNA for the CDR3: TGTGCCTGGAGTGGTGGGCCTTACAATGAGCAGTTCTTC.